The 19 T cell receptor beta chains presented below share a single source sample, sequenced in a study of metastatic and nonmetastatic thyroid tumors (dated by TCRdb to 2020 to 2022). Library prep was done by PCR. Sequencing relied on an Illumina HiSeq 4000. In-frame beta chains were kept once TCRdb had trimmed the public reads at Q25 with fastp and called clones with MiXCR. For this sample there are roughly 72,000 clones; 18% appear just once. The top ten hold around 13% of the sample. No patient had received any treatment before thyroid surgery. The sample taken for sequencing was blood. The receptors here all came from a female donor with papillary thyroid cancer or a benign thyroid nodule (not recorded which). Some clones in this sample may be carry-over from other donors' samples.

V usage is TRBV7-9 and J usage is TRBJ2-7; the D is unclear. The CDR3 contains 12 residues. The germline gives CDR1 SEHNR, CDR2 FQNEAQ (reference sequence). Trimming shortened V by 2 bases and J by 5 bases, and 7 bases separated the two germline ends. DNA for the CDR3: TGTGCCAGCAGCTTATGGGAAGACGAGCAGTACTTC. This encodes CASSLWEDEQYF.

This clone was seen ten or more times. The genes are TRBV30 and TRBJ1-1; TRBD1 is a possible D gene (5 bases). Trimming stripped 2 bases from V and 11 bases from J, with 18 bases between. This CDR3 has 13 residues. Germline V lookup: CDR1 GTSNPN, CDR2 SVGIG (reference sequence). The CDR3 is CAWSWRGDSAAFF. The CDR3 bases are TGTGCCTGGAGTTGGAGAGGGGATTCGGCTGCTTTCTTT.

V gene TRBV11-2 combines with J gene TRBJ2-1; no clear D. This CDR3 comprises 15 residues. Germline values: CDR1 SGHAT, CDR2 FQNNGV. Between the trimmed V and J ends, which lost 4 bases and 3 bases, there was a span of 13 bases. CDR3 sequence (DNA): TGTGCCAGCAGCTCCACTTGGACGAGCTACAATGAGCAGTTCTTC. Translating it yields CASSSTWTSYNEQFF.

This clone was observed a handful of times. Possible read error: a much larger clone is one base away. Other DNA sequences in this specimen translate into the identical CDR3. CDR3 DNA sequence: TGCAGCCTTGGGAGGGCCCCTTTCTACAATGAGCAGTTCTTC. Translating gives CSLGRAPFYNEQFF. This rearrangement joins TRBV29-1 to TRBJ2-1; TRBD2 agrees at 7 bases. Looked up from germline, CDR1 is SQVTM and CDR2 is ANQGSEA. Trimming removed 8 bases from V and 3 bases from J; junction bases left unmatched: 10. This CDR3 contains 14 residues.

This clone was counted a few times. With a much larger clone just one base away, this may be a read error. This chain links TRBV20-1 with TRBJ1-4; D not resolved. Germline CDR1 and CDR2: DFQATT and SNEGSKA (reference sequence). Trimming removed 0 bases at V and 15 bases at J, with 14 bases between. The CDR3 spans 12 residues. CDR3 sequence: CSARDLTSMMFF. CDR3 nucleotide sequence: TGCAGTGCTAGAGATTTGACCTCGATGATGTTTTTT.

Here the CDR3 reads CAISENGRGLAGYTF. Here the CDR3 DNA reads TGTGCCATCAGTGAGAACGGCAGGGGGCTAGCTGGCTACACCTTC. The J gene is TRBJ1-2, the V gene TRBV10-3; 8 positions match TRBD1. Germline assignment: CDR1 ENHRY and CDR2 SYGVKD. The CDR3 covers 15 residues. V trimming: 2 bases; J trimming: 7 bases; junction bases outside the gene matches: 9.

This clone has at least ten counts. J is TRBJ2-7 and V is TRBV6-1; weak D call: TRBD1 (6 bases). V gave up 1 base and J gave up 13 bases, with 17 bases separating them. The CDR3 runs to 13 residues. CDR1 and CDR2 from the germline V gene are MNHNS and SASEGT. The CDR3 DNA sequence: TGTGCCAGCAGTGAAGGGGACACGATGGGCCCCTACTTC. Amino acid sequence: CASSEGDTMGPYF.

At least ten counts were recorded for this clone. The CDR3 reads CASSDVADSTDTQYF. CDR3 in DNA: TGTGCCAGCAGTGACGTGGCGGACAGCACAGATACGCAGTATTTT. V usage is TRBV6-4 and J usage is TRBJ2-3; no clear D gene. Looked up from germline, CDR1 is MRHNA and CDR2 is SNTAGT. V lost 2 bases to trimming and J lost 0 bases, with 9 bases between them. This CDR3 is 15 amino acids long.

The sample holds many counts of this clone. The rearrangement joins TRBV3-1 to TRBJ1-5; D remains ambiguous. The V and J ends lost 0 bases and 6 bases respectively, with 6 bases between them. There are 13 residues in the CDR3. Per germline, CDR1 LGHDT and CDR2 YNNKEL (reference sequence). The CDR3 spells CASSQDRVQPQHF. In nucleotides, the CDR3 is TGTGCCAGCAGCCAAGATCGGGTTCAGCCCCAGCATTTT.

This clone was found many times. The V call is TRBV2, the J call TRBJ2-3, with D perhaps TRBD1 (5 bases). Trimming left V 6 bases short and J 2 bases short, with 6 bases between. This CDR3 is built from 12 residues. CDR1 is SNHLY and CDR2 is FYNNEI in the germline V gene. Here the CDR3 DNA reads TGTGCCAGCAGCAGGGTCACAGATACGCAGTATTTT. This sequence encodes CASSRVTDTQYF. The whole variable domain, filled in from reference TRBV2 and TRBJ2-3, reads EPEVTQTPSHQVTQMGQEVILRCVPISNHLYFYWYRQILGQKVEFLVSFYNNEISEKSEIFDDQFSVERPDGSNFTLKIRSTKLEDSAMYFCASSRVTDTQYFGPGTRLTVL.

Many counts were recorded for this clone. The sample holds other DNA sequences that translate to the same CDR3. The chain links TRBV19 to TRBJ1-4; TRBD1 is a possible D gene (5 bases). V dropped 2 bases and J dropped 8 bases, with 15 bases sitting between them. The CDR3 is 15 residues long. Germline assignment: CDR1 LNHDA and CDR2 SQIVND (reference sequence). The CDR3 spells CASSIRGRGDEKLFF. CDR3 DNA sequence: TGTGCCAGTAGTATACGAGGGAGGGGAGACGAAAAACTGTTTTTT. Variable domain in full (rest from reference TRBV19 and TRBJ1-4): DGGITQSPKYLFRKEGQNVTLSCEQNLNHDAMYWYRQDPGQGLRLIYYSQIVNDFQKGDIAEGYSVSREKKESFPLTVTSAQKNPTAFYLCASSIRGRGDEKLFFGSGTQLSVL.

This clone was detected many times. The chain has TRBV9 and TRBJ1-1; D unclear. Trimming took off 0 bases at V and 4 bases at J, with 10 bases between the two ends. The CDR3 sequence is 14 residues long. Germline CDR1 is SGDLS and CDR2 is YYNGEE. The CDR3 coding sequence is TGTGCCAGCAGCGTAGGTGAAGAGAGCACTGAAGCTTTCTTT. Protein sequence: CASSVGEESTEAFF. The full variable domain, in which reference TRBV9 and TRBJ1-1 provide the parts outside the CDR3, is DSGVTQTPKHLITATGQRVTLRCSPRSGDLSVYWYQQSLDQGLQFLIQYYNGEERAKGNILERFSAQQFPDLHSELNLSSLELGDSALYFCASSVGEESTEAFFGQGTRLTVV.

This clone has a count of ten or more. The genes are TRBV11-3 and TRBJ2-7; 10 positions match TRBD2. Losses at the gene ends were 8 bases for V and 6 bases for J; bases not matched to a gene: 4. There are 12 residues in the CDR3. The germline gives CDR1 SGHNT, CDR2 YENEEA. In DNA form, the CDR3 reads TGTGCCAGCGCACTAGCGGGAAGCGAGCAGTACTTC. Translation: CASALAGSEQYF.

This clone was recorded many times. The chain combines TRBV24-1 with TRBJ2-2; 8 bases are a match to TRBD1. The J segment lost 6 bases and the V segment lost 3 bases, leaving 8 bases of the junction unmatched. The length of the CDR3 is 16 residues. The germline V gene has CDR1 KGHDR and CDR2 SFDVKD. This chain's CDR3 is CATSDPTETGAGELFF. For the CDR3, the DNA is TGTGCCACCAGTGATCCGACCGAGACAGGGGCCGGGGAGCTGTTTTTT.

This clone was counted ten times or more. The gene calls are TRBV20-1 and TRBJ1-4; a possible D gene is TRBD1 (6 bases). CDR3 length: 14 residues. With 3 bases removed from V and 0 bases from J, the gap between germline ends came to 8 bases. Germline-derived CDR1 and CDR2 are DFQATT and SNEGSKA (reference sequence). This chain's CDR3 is CSARTGATNEKLFF. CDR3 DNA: TGCAGTGCTAGGACAGGAGCAACTAATGAAAAACTGTTTTTT.

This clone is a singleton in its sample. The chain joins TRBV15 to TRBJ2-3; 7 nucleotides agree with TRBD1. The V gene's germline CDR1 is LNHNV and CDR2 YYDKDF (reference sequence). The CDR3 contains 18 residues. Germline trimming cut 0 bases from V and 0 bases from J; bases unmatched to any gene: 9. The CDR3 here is CATSRDRHRGPSTDTQYF. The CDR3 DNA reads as TGTGCCACCAGCAGAGATCGACACAGGGGCCCTAGCACAGATACGCAGTATTTT.

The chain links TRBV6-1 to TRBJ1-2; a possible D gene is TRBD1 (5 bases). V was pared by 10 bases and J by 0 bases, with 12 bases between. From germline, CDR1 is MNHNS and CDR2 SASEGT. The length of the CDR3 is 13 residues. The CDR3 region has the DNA TGTGCCACTGCCCCGGGGGCTAACTATGGCTACACCTTC. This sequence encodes CATAPGANYGYTF.

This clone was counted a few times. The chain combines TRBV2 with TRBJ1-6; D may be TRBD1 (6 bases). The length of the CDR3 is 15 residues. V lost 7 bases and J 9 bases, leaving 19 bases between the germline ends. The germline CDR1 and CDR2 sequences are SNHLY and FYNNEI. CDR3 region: CASKGYRVTGSPLHF. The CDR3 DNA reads TGTGCCAGCAAAGGCTACAGGGTTACCGGTTCACCCCTCCACTTT.

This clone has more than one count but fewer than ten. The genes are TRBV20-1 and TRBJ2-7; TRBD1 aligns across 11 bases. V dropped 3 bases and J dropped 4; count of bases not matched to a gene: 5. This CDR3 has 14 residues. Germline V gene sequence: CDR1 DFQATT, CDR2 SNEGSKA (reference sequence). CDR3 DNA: TGCAGTGCTAGGGGAGGGACAGGGGGTTACGAGCAGTACTTC. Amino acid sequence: CSARGGTGGYEQYF.